Each of the 18 T cell receptor beta chains below was sequenced from the same sample in a study of control samples from healthy donors and cancer patients. Produced via immunoSEQ multiplex PCR; TCRdb's table is partial and in-frame only. The repertoire holds 60,000 to 80,000 clones, with about 90% as singletons. The sequenced sample consisted of blood. These receptors all stem from a woman aged 50 to 60 in good health.

V and J are TRBV6-1 and TRBJ2-3; maybe TRBD1 (5 bases). The CDR3 sequence is 14 residues long. The V and J ends lost 2 bases and 4 bases respectively, with 10 bases between them. Germline CDR1 and CDR2: MNHNS and SASEGT. The CDR3: CASSEQGRSDTQYF. The CDR3 region has the DNA TGTGCCAGCAGTGAACAGGGCAGGTCAGATACGCAGTATTTT.

This CDR3 reads CASSSPYEQYF. DNA for the CDR3: TGTGCCAGCAGTTCCCCCTACGAGCAGTACTTC. J is TRBJ2-7 and V is TRBV27, with D hard to call. The CDR3 is made up of 11 amino acids. Trimming took off 4 bases at V and 2 bases at J, with 3 bases between the two ends. Germline CDR1 and CDR2: MNHEY and SMNVEV (reference sequence).

The J gene is TRBJ2-5, the V gene TRBV28, with D perhaps TRBD2 (6 bases). The V end was cut by 7 bases, the J end by 1 base, with 10 bases between. CDR3 length: 13 amino acids. Per the germline V gene, CDR1 is MDHEN and CDR2 is SYDVKM. CDR3 DNA sequence: TGTGCCAGCAAGAGGGACTCCCAAGAGACCCAGTACTTC. Translated: CASKRDSQETQYF.

This chain joins TRBV3-1 (or the pseudogene TRBV3-2) and TRBJ2-6, with TRBD1 matching 8 bases. The junction had 11 bases not matched to a gene; V was cut back by 0 bases and J by 1 base. Looked up from germline, CDR1 is LGHDT and CDR2 is YNNKEL (reference sequence). The CDR3 spans 20 residues. The CDR3 region has the DNA TGTGCCAGCAGCCAAGATCAGGTGGGGGACAGGCGTTCTGGGGCCAACGTCCTGACTTTC. Its translation: CASSQDQVGDRRSGANVLTF.

The V gene is TRBV12-3 or TRBV12-4, the J gene TRBJ2-6; no clear D. Trimming removed 3 bases from V and 4 bases from J, with 4 bases in between. The CDR3 is 13 amino acids. CDR3 nucleotides: TGTGCCAGCAGTTTTGCCGGGGCCAACGTCCTGACTTTC. Residues: CASSFAGANVLTF.

The chain links TRBV6-6 to TRBJ1-6; 7 nucleotides line up with TRBD1. CDR3 length: 18 residues. Germline CDR1 MNHNY, CDR2 SVGAGI (reference sequence). V shed 5 bases, J shed 7 bases, and the junction held 17 bases outside the gene matches. The DNA of the CDR3 is TGTGCCAGCAGTCTAACTCGGACAGGAGGGTGGAAAAATTCACCCCTCCACTTT. Translated: CASSLTRTGGWKNSPLHF.

The chain is built from TRBV12-3 or TRBV12-4 and TRBJ2-7; unclear D gene. V shed 4 bases and J shed 6 bases, with 10 bases lying between them. The CDR3 has 12 amino acids. CDR3 loop: CASSSRVSEQYF. The DNA for the CDR3 is TGTGCCAGCAGTTCTAGGGTTAGCGAGCAGTACTTC.

This clone was recorded a few times. The J gene is TRBJ1-6, the V gene TRBV6-5; D remains ambiguous. With 0 bases removed from V and 10 bases from J, the gap between germline ends came to 4 bases. CDR3 length: 12 amino acids. Germline V lookup: CDR1 MNHEY, CDR2 SVGAGI. The CDR3 bases are TGTGCCAGCAGTTACTCGACCTCACCCCTCCACTTT. This translates into CASSYSTSPLHF.

V gene TRBV10-3 combines with J gene TRBJ1-6; 7 bases are shared with TRBD1. CDR3 length: 16 amino acids. Germline CDR1 is ENHRY and CDR2 is SYGVKD. The V gene end was trimmed by 6 bases and the J gene end by 7 bases; junction bases not matched to a gene: 12. The CDR3 here is CAISRNDREENSPLHF. CDR3 coding DNA: TGTGCCATCAGCCGAAATGACAGGGAGGAGAATTCACCCCTCCACTTT.

The chain uses TRBV28 and TRBJ2-3; D is uncertain. The germline gives CDR1 MDHEN, CDR2 SYDVKM. Trimming removed 3 bases from V and 0 bases from J, with 10 bases in between. The CDR3 covers 15 residues. DNA of the CDR3: TGTGCCAGCAGTTTGCTACAAGCCAGCACAGATACGCAGTATTTT. As protein: CASSLLQASTDTQYF.

Details on this clone: The same CDR3 arises from other DNA sequences in this sample as well. The rearrangement links TRBV5-1 to TRBJ2-6; D is ambiguous. Germline V gives CDR1 SGHRS, CDR2 YFSETQ. Trimming removed 1 base at V and 7 bases at J, with 6 bases between. The CDR3 spans 13 residues. In DNA form, the CDR3 reads TGCGCCAGCAGCTTGAGTGGCGCCAACGTCCTGACTTTC. This encodes CASSLSGANVLTF.

This chain uses TRBV30 with TRBJ1-2; 8 nucleotides agree with TRBD1. The germline V gene encodes CDR1 GTSNPN and CDR2 SVGIG (reference sequence). V was clipped by 5 bases and J by 4 bases; unmatched bases: 6. This CDR3 has 13 residues. The DNA of the CDR3 is TGTGCCTGGGTTGGGACAGGCGGCTATGGCTACACCTTC. This translates into CAWVGTGGYGYTF.

The rearrangement links TRBV5-1 to TRBJ2-6; a weak D match, TRBD2 (7 bases). The CDR3 length is 17 residues. V was trimmed by 1 base and J by 2 bases, leaving 13 bases between them. Germline CDR1 reads SGHRS; CDR2 reads YFSETQ. This chain's CDR3 is CASSLWTGGTGANVLTF. The CDR3 DNA reads as TGCGCCAGCAGCTTGTGGACGGGGGGCACTGGGGCCAACGTCCTGACTTTC.

For this clone: One junction end disagrees with the germline gene, perhaps due to a read error. The chain links TRBV7-3 to TRBJ2-1; TRBD1 matches at 7 bases. Looked up from germline, CDR1 is SGHTA and CDR2 is FQGTGA. CDR3 size: 15 residues. CDR3: CASSLTGAGYNEQFF. For the CDR3, the DNA is TGTGCCAGCAGCCTAACAGGGGCGGGCTACAATGAGCAGTTCTTC.

This clone was seen a single time. The chain links TRBV6-5 to TRBJ2-3; 10 nucleotides match TRBD2. The trim removed 7 bases at V and 5 bases at J, leaving 9 bases unmatched. Germline V CDR1 and CDR2: MNHEY, SVGAGI. The CDR3 length is 15 residues. For the CDR3, the DNA is TGTGCCAGCATTTCTAGCGGGGGCTGGGGAGATACGCAGTATTTT. Amino acid sequence: CASISSGGWGDTQYF.

A remark on this clone: Compared with germline, one end of the junction differs, possibly owing to a read error. Here the CDR3 reads CASSSSLGEQFF. The CDR3 bases are TGTGCTAGCAGCTCTTCGTTGGGCGAGCAGTTCTTC. The rearrangement joins TRBV7-7 to TRBJ2-1, with D uncertain. The CDR3 extends over 12 amino acids. The germline gives CDR1 SSHAT, CDR2 FNYEAQ (reference sequence).

The rearrangement uses TRBV11-2 and TRBJ2-7; 7 nucleotides line up with TRBD2. Germline V lookup: CDR1 SGHAT, CDR2 FQNNGV. The CDR3 runs 13 residues. V was pared by 3 bases and J by 2 bases, with 1 base of the junction left unmatched. This CDR3 is CASSFGLAYEQYF. The CDR3 nucleotides read TGTGCCAGCAGCTTTGGACTAGCCTACGAGCAGTACTTC.

This chain joins TRBV6-6 and TRBJ1-1, with 8 bases lining up with TRBD1. The CDR3 is 14 amino acids. The ends lost 8 bases at V and 6 bases at J; junction bases unmatched: 11. Germline CDR1 is MNHNY and CDR2 is SVGAGI (reference sequence). CDR3 DNA sequence: TGTGCCAGCCGACGGGGGCAGGGGGCACCTGAAGCTTTCTTT. Amino acid sequence: CASRRGQGAPEAFF.